The present entry profiles one T cell receptor beta chain with its context. J lost 9 bases, V lost 5 bases, and 5 bases had no gene match. The CDR3 is made up of 14 amino acids. Germline CDR1 is SGHRS and CDR2 is YFSETQ. The data originate from a study of T-cell reconstitution after alpha-beta-depleted transplantation in children. Preparation of the TCRbeta library involved a method that used unique molecular identifiers. TCRdb reanalysed the PCR reads using MiXCR and keeps one entry per CDR3 protein. The sample lists some 500,000 distinct CDR3 sequences; around 18% were seen once. The TCR originated in a human donor who donated a stem cell graft to a child with acute lymphoblastic leukemia. The specimen comprised PBMCs from the stem cell graft donor, sampled from the stem cell graft. The chain couples TRBV5-1 to TRBJ2-1; 13 bases agree with TRBD2. The DNA for the CDR3 is TGCGCCAGCAGAGGACTAGCGGGAGAACGTGAGCAGTTCTTC. This encodes CASRGLAGEREQFF.